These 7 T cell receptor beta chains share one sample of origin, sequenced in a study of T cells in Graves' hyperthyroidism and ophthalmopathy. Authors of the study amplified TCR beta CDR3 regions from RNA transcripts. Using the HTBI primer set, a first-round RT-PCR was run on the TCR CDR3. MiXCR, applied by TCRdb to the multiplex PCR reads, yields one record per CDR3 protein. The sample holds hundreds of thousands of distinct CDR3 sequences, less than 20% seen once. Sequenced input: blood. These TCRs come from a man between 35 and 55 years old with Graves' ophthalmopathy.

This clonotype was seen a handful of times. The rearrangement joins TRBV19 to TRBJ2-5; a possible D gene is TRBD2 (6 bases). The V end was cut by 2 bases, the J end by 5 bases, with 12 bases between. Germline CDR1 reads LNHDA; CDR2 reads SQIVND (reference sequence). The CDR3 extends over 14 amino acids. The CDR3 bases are TGTGCCAGTAGTATAACGGGAGTAGGGGAGACCCAGTACTTC. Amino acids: CASSITGVGETQYF.

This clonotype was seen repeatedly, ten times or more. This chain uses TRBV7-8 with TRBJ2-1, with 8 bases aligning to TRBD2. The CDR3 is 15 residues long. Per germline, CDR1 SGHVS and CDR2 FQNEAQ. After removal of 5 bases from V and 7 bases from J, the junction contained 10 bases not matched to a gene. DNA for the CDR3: TGTGCCAGCAGCCCTCGGGGGGGCTTGGCGAATGAGCAGTTCTTC. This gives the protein CASSPRGGLANEQFF.

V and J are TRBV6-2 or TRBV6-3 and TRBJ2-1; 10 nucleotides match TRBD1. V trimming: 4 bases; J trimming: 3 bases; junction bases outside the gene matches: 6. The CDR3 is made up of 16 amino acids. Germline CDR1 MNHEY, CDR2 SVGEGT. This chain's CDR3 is CASSFYDRGHYNEQFF. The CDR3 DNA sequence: TGTGCCAGCAGTTTCTATGACAGGGGGCACTACAATGAGCAGTTCTTC.

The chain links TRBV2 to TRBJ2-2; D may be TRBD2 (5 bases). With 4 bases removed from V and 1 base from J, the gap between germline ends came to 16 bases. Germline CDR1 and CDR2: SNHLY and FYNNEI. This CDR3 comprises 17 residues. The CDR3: CASSVGLNDGNTGELFF. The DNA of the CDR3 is TGTGCCAGCAGTGTCGGACTGAACGATGGGAACACCGGGGAGCTGTTTTTT.

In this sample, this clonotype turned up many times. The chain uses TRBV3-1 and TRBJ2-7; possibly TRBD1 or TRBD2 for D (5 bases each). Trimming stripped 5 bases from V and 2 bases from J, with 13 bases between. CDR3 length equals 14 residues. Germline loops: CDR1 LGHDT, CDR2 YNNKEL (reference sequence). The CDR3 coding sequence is TGTGCCAGCAGCTACCGGGACGGTGCCTACGAGCAGTACTTC. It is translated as CASSYRDGAYEQYF.

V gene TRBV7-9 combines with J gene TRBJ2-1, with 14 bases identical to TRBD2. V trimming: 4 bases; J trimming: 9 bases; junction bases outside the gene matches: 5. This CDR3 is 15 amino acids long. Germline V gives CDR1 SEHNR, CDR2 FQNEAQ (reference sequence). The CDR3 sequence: CASSYGTSGSGEQFF. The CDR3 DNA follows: TGTGCCAGCAGCTACGGGACTAGCGGGAGTGGTGAGCAGTTCTTC.

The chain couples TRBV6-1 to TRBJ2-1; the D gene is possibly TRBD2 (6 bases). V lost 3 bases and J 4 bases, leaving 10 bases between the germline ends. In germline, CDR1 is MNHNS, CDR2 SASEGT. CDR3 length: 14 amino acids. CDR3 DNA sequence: TGTGCCAGCAGTGACCCTCGGGAGTACAATGAGCAGTTCTTC. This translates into CASSDPREYNEQFF.